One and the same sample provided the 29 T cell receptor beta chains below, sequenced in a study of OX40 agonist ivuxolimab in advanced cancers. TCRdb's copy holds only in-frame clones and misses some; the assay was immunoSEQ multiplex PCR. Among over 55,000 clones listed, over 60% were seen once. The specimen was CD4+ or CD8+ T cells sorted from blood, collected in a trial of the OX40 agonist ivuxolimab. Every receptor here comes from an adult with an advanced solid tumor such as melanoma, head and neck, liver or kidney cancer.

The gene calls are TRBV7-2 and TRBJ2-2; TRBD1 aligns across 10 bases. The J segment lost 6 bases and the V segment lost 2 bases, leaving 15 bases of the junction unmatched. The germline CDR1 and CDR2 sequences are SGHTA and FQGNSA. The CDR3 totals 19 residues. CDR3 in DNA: TGTGCCAGCAGCTTATTCTTTGGGTGGGGACAGGGGAGTGCCGGGGAGCTGTTTTTT. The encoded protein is CASSLFFGWGQGSAGELFF.

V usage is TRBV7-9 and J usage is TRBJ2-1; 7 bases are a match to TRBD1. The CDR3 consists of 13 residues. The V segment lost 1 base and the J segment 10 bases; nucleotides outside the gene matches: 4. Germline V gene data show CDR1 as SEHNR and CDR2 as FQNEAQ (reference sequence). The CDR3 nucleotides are TGTGCCAGCAGCTTAGGGACAGGCGGGGAGCAGTTCTTC. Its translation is CASSLGTGGEQFF.

In DNA form, the CDR3 reads TGTGCCAGCAGCCCCGGACTAGCGGGATACACCGGGGAGCTGTTTTTT. This gives the protein CASSPGLAGYTGELFF. V is TRBV5-5 and J is TRBJ2-2, with 12 bases fitting TRBD2. The germline gives CDR1 SGHKS, CDR2 YYEKEE (reference sequence). This CDR3 region has 16 residues. J was trimmed by 3 bases and V by 4 bases; bases with no gene match: 4.

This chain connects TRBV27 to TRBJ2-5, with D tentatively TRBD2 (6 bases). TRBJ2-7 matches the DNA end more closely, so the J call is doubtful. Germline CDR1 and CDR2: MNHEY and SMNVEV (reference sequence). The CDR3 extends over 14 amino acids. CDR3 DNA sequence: TGTGCCAGCAGGCGTAGCGGAGGAGCCTACGAGCAGTACTTC. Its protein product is CASRRSGGAYEQYF.

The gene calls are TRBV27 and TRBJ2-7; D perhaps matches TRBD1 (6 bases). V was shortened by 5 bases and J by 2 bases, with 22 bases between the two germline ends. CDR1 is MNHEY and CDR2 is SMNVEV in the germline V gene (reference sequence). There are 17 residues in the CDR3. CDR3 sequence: CASSVDVGPGHPYEQYF. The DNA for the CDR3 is TGTGCCAGCAGTGTTGATGTTGGTCCGGGACACCCCTACGAGCAGTACTTC.

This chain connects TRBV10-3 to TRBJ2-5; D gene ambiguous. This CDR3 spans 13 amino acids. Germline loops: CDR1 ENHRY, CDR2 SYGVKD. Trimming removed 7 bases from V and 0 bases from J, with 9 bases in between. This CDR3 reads CAIKKADQETQYF. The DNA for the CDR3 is TGTGCCATCAAAAAGGCAGACCAAGAGACCCAGTACTTC.

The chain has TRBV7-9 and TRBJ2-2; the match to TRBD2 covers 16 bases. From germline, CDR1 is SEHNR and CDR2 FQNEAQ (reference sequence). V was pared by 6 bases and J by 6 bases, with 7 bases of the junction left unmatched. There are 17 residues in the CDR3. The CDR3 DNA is TGTGCCAGCAGACCGGGACTAGCGGGAGGGAAGGCCGGGGAGCTGTTTTTT. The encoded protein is CASRPGLAGGKAGELFF.

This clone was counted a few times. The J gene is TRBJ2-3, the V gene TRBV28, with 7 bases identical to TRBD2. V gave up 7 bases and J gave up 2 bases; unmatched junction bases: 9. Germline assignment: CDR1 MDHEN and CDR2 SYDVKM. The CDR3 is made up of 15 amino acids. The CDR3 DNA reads TGTGCCAGCACCCAGCCTAGCGGCCTCACAGATACGCAGTATTTT. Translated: CASTQPSGLTDTQYF. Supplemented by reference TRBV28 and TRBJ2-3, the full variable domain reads DVKVTQSSRYLVKRTGEKVFLECVQDMDHENMFWYRQDPGLGLRLIYFSYDVKMKEKGDIPEGYSVSREKKERFSLILESASTNQTSMYLCASTQPSGLTDTQYFGPGTRLTVL.

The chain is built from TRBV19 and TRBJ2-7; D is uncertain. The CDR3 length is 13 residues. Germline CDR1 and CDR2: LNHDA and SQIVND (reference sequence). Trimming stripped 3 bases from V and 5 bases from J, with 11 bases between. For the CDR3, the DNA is TGTGCCAGTAGTATCCAGCTTCGGGACGAGCAGTACTTC. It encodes CASSIQLRDEQYF.

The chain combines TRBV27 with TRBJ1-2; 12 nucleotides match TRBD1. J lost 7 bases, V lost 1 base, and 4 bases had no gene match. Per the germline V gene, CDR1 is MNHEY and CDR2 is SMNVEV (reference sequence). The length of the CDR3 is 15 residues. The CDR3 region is CASSLLGQGALGYTF. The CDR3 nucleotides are TGTGCCAGCAGTTTATTGGGACAGGGGGCGCTTGGCTACACCTTC.

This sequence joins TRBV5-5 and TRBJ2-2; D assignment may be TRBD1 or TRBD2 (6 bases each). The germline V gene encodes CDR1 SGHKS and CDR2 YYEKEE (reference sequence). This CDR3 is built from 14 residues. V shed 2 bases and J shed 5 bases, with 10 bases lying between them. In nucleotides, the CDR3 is TGTGCCAGCAGCTTTAGGGGGGCGACCGGGGAGCTGTTTTTT. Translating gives CASSFRGATGELFF.

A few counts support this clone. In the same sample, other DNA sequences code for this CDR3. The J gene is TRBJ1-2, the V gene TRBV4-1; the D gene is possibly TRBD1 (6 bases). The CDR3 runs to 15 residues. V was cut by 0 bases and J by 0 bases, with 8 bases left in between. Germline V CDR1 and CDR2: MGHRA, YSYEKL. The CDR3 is CASSQDGQPNYGYTF. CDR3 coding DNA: TGCGCCAGCAGCCAAGACGGACAGCCTAACTATGGCTACACCTTC.

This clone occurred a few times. In DNA, the CDR3 is TGCAGTGCTAGAACCAACTACGAGCAGTACTTC. This codes for CSARTNYEQYF. The chain carries TRBV20-1 and TRBJ2-7; D unclear. The germline CDR1 and CDR2 sequences are DFQATT and SNEGSKA (reference sequence). Trimming pared 2 bases from V and 3 bases from J, leaving 5 bases between. The CDR3 runs 11 residues.

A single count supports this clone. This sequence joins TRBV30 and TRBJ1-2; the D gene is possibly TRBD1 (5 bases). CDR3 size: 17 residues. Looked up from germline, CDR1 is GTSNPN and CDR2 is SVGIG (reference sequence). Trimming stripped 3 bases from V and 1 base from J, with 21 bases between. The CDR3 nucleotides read TGTGCCTGGAGGTCTTTCCCCCGGGACGGTGATAACTATGGCTACACCTTC. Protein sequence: CAWRSFPRDGDNYGYTF.

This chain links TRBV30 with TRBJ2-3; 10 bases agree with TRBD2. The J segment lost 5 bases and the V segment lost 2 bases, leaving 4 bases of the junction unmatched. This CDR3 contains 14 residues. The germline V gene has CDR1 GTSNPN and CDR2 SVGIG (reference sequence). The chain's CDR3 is CAWSPLAGGDTQYF. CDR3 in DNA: TGTGCCTGGAGTCCGTTAGCGGGGGGAGATACGCAGTATTTT.

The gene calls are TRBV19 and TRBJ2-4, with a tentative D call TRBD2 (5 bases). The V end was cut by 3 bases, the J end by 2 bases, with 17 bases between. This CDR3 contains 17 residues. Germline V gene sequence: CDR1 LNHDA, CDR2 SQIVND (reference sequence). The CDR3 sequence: CASSISSGVGTKNIQYF. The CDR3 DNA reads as TGTGCCAGTAGTATCTCGTCCGGGGTTGGAACCAAAAACATTCAGTACTTC.

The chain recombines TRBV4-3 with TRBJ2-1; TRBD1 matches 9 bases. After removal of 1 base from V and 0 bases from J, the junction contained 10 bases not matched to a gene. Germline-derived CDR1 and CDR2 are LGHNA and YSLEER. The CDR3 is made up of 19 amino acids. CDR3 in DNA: TGCGCCAGCAGCCAAGCGTGGAGGGACAGGGTTTTCTCCTACAATGAGCAGTTCTTC. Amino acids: CASSQAWRDRVFSYNEQFF.

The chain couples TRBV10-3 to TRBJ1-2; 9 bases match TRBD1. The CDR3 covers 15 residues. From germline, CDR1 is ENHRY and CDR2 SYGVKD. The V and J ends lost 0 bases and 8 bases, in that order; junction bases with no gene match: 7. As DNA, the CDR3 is TGTGCCATCAGTGAGTCGAACAGGGGGCCTTTCGGCTACACCTTC. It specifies CAISESNRGPFGYTF.

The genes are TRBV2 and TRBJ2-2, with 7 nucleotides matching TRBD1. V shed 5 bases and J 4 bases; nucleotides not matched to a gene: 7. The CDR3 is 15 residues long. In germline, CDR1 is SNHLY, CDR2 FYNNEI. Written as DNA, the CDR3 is TGTGCCAGCAGTCGGCGACAGGGTCTCACCGGGGAGCTGTTTTTT. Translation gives CASSRRQGLTGELFF.

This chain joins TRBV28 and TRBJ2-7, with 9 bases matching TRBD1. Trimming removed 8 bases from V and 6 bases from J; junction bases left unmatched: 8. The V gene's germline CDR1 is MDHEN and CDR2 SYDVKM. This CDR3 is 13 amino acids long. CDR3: CASRVNRGREQYF. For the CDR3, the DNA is TGTGCCAGCCGAGTAAACAGGGGGCGCGAGCAGTACTTC.

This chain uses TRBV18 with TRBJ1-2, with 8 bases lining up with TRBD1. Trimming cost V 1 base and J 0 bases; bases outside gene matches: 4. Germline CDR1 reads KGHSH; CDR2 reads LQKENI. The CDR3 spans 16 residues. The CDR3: CASSPRSGGPNYGYTF. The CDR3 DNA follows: TGTGCCAGCTCACCACGCTCAGGGGGCCCTAACTATGGCTACACCTTC.

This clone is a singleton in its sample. The CDR3 loop reads CASSLGQGTYEQYF. Written as DNA, the CDR3 is TGTGCCAGCAGCTTGGGACAGGGGACCTACGAGCAGTACTTC. This chain uses TRBV7-9 with TRBJ2-7, with 10 bases identical to TRBD1. The length of the CDR3 is 14 residues. Germline CDR1 and CDR2: SEHNR and FQNEAQ (reference sequence). The trim removed 3 bases at V and 2 bases at J, leaving 1 base unmatched.

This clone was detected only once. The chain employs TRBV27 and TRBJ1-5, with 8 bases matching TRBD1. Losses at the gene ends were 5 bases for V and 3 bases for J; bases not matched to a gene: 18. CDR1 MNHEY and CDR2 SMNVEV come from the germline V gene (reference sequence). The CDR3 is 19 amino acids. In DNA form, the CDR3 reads TGTGCCAGCAGTCCCGTCTGGGACAGGTATCAAGAGGACAATCAGCCCCAGCATTTT. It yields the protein CASSPVWDRYQEDNQPQHF.

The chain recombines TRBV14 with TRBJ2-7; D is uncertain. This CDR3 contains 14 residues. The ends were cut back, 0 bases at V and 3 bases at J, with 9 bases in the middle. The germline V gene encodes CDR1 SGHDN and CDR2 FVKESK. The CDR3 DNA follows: TGTGCCAGCAGCCAAGATCGAAGGTTCTACGAGCAGTACTTC. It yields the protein CASSQDRRFYEQYF. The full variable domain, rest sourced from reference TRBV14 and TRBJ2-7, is EAGVTQFPSHSVIEKGQTVTLRCDPISGHDNLYWYRRVMGKEIKFLLHFVKESKQDESGMPNNRFLAERTGGTYSTLKVQPAELEDSGVYFCASSQDRRFYEQYFGPGTRLTVT.

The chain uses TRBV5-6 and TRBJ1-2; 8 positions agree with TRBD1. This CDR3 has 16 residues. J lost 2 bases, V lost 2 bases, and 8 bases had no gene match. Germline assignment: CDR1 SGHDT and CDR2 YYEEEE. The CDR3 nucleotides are TGTGCCAGCAGCTTTTACCGGGACAGGCCAAACTATGGCTACACCTTC. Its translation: CASSFYRDRPNYGYTF.

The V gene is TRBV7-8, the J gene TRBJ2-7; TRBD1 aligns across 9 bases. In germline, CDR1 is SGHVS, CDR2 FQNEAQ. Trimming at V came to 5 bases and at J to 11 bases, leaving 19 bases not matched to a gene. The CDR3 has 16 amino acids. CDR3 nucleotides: TGTGCCAGCAGCGCCGGCCGTTGGACAGGGGCCGCGGGGGAGTACTTC. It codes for CASSAGRWTGAAGEYF.

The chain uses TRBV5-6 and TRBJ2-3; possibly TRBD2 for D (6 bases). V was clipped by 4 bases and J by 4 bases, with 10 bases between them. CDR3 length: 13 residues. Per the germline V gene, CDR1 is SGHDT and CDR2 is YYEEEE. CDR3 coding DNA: TGTGCCAGCAGCGAGACTAGTCCAGATACGCAGTATTTT. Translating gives CASSETSPDTQYF. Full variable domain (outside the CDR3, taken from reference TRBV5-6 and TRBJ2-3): DAGVTQSPTHLIKTRGQQVTLRCSPKSGHDTVSWYQQALGQGPQFIFQYYEEEERQRGNFPDRFSGHQFPNYSSELNVNALLLGDSALYLCASSETSPDTQYFGPGTRLTVL.

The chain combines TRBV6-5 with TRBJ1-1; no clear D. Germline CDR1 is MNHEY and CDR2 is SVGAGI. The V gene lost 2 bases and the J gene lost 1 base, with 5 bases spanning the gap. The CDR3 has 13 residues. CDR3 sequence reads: CASSYNRNTEAFF. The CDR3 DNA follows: TGTGCCAGCAGTTACAACAGGAACACTGAAGCTTTCTTT.

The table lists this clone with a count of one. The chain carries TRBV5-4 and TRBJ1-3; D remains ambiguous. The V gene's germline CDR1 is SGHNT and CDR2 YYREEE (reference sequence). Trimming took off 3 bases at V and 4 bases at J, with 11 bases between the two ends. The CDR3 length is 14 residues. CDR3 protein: CASSSNQIGNTIYF. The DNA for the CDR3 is TGTGCCAGCAGCTCCAACCAAATAGGAAACACCATATATTTT.